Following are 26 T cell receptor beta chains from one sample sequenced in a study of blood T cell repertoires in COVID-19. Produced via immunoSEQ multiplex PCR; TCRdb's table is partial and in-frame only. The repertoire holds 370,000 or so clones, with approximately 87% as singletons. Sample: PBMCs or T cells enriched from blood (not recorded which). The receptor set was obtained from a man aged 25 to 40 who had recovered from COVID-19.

CDR3 in amino acids: CASSQGGTGVNTEAFF. The CDR3 DNA reads as TGCGCCAGCAGCCAAGGGGGGACAGGCGTGAACACTGAAGCTTTCTTT. This chain uses TRBV4-1 with TRBJ1-1; 8 bases fit TRBD1. The CDR3 has 16 amino acids. Per germline, CDR1 MGHRA and CDR2 YSYEKL. The junction had 4 bases not matched to a gene; V was cut back by 1 base and J by 0 bases.

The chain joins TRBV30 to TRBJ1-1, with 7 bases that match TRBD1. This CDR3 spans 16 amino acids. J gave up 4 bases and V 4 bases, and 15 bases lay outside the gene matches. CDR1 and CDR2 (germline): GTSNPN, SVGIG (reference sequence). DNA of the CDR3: TGTGCCTGGAAACGGTATCCGGAGGGGGCCCCCACTGAAGCTTTCTTT. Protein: CAWKRYPEGAPTEAFF.

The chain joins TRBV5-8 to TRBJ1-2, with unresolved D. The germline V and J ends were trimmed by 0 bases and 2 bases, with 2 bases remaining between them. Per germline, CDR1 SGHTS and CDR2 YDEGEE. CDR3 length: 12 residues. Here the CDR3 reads CASSLANYGYTF. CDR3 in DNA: TGTGCCAGCAGCTTGGCAAACTATGGCTACACCTTC. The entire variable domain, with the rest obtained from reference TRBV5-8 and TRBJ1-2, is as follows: EAGVTQSPTHLIKTRGQQATLRCSPISGHTSVYWYQQALGLGLQFLLWYDEGEERNRGNFPPRFSGRQFPNYSSELNVNALELEDSALYLCASSLANYGYTFGSGTRLTVV.

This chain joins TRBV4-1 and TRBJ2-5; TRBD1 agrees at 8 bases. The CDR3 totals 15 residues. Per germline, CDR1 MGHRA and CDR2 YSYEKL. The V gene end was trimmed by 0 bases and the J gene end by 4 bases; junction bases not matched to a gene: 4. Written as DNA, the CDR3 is TGCGCCAGCAGCCAAGATCCGACAGGGGCAGAGACCCAGTACTTC. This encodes CASSQDPTGAETQYF.

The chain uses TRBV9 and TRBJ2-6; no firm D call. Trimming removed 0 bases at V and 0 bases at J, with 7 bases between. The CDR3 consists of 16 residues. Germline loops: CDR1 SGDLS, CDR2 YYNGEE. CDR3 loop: CASSVAGGSGANVLTF. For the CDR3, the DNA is TGTGCCAGCAGCGTAGCCGGCGGCTCTGGGGCCAACGTCCTGACTTTC.

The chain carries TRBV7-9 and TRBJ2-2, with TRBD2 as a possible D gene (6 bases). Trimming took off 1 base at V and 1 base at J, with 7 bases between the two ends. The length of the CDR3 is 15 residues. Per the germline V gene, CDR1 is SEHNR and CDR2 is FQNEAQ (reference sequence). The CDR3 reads CASSLEGGNTGELFF. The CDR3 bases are TGTGCCAGCAGCTTAGAGGGAGGGAACACCGGGGAGCTGTTTTTT.

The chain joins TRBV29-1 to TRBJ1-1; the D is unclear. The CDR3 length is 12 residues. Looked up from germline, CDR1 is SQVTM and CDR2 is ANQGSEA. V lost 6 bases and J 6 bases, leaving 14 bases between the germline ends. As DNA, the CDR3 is TGCAGCGTGGATTCGGGGTTCGCTGAAGCTTTCTTT. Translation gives CSVDSGFAEAFF.

The CDR3 here is CASSPPDRDNEKLFF. CDR3 bases: TGTGCCAGCTCACCACCGGACAGAGATAATGAAAAACTGTTTTTT. The rearrangement uses TRBV18 and TRBJ1-4, with D maybe TRBD1 (6 bases). The CDR3 contains 15 residues. V was pared by 0 bases and J by 4 bases, with 9 bases between. The germline gives CDR1 KGHSH, CDR2 LQKENI.

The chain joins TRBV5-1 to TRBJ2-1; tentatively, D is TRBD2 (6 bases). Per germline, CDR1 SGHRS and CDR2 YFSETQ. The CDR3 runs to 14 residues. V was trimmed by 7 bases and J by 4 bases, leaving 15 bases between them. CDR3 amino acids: CASDPGGSYNEQFF. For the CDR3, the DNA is TGCGCCAGCGACCCCGGGGGTTCTTACAATGAGCAGTTCTTC.

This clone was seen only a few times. The CDR3 loop is CAWSGGANQPQHF. Here the CDR3 DNA reads TGTGCCTGGAGTGGAGGTGCTAATCAGCCCCAGCATTTT. The rearrangement joins TRBV30 to TRBJ1-5; D gene unclear. Trimming removed 1 base from V and 4 bases from J, with 8 bases in between. Germline CDR1 GTSNPN, CDR2 SVGIG (reference sequence). The CDR3 extends over 13 amino acids.

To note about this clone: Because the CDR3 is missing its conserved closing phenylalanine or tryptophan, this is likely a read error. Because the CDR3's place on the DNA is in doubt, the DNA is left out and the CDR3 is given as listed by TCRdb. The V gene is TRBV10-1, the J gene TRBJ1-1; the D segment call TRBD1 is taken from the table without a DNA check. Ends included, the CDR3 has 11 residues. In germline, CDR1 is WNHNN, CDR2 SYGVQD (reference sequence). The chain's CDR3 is CASRESRDRWI.

The CDR3 region is CASSLGLAGGTADTQYF. CDR3 bases: TGTGCCAGCAGCCTAGGACTAGCGGGGGGAACCGCAGATACGCAGTATTTT. V gene TRBV4-2 combines with J gene TRBJ2-3; TRBD2 matches 14 bases. After removal of 4 bases from V and 4 bases from J, the junction contained 7 bases not matched to a gene. Germline CDR1 LGHNA, CDR2 YNFKEQ. This CDR3 spans 17 amino acids.

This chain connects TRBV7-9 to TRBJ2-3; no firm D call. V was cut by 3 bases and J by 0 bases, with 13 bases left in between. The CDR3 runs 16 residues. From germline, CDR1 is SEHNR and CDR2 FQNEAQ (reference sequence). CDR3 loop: CASSLGPLSSTDTQYF. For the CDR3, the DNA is TGTGCCAGCAGCTTGGGCCCGCTCTCTAGCACAGATACGCAGTATTTT.

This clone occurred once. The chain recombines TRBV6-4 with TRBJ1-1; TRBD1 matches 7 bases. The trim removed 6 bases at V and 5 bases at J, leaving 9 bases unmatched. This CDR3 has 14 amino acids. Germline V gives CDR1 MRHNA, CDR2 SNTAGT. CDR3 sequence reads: CASSRDSWETEAFF. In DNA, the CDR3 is TGTGCCAGCAGCCGGGACAGTTGGGAAACTGAAGCTTTCTTT.

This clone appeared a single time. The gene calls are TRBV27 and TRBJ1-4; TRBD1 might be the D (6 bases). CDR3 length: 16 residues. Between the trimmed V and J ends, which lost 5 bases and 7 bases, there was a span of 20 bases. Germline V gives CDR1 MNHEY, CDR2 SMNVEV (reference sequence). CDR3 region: CASSPTMGRGFEKLFF. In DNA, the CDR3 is TGTGCCAGCAGTCCCACGATGGGCAGGGGATTTGAAAAACTGTTTTTT.

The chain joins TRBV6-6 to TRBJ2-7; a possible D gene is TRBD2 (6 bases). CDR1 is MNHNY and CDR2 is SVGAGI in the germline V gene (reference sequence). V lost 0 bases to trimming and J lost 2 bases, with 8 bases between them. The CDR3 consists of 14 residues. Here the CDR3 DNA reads TGTGCCAGCAGTTACTCGCGGGGAGCCTACGAGCAGTACTTC. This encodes CASSYSRGAYEQYF.

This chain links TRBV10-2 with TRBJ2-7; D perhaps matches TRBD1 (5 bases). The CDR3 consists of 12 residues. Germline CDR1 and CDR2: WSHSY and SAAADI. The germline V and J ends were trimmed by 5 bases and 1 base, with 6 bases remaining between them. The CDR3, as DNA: TGCGCCAGCAGTTCAGGGTCCTACGAGCAGTACTTC. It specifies CASSSGSYEQYF.

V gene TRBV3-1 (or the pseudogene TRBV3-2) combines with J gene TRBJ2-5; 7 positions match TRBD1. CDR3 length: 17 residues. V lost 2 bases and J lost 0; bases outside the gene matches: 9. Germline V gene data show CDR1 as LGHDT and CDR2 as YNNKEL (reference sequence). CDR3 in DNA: TGTGCCAGCAGCCAATTTACAGGGGCCCAGTACCAAGAGACCCAGTACTTC. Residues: CASSQFTGAQYQETQYF.

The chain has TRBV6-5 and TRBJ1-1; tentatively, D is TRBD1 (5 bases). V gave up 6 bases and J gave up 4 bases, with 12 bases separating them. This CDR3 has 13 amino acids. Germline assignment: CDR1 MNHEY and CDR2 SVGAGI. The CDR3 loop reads CASRGTMITEAFF. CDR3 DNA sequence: TGTGCCAGCAGGGGGACTATGATCACTGAAGCTTTCTTT.

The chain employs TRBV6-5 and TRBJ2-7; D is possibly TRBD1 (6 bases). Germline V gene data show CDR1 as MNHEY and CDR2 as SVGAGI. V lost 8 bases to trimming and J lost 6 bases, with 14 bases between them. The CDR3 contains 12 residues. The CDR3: CASGYRGSEQYF. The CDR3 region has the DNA TGTGCCAGCGGATATAGGGGGAGCGAGCAGTACTTC.

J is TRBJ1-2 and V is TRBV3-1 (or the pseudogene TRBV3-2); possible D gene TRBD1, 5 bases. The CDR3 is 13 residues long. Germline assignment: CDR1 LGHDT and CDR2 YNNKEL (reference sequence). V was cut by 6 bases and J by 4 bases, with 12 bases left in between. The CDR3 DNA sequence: TGTGCCAGCAGTCCTGACAGTTTCTATGGCTACACCTTC. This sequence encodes CASSPDSFYGYTF.

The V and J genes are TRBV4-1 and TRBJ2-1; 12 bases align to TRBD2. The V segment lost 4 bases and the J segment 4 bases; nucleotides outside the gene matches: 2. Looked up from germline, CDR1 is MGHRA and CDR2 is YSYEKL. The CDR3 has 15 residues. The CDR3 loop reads CASSRTSGEYNEQFF. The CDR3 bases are TGCGCCAGCAGCCGGACTAGCGGGGAGTACAATGAGCAGTTCTTC.

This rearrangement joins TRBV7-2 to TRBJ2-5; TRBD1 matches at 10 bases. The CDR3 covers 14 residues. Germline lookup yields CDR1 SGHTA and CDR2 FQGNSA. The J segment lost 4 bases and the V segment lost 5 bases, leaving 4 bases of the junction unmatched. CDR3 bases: TGTGCCAGCAGCCCATGGACAGGGGGAGAGACCCAGTACTTC. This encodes CASSPWTGGETQYF. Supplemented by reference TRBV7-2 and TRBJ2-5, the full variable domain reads GAGVSQSPSNKVTEKGKDVELRCDPISGHTALYWYRQSLGQGLEFLIYFQGNSAPDKSGLPSDRFSAERTGGSVSTLTIQRTQQEDSAVYLCASSPWTGGETQYFGPGTRLLVL.

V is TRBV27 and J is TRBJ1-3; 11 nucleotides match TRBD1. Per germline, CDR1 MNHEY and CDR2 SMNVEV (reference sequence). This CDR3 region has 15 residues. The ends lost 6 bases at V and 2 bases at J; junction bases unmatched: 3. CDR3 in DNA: TGTGCCAGCAGACAGGGACAGGGGGCTGGAAACACCATATATTTT. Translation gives CASRQGQGAGNTIYF.

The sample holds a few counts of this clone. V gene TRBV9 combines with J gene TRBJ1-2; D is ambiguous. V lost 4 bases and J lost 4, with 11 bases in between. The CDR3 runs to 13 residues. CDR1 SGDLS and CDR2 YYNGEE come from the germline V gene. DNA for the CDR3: TGTGCCAGCAGCACCCGGGGTGCCTATGGCTACACCTTC. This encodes CASSTRGAYGYTF.

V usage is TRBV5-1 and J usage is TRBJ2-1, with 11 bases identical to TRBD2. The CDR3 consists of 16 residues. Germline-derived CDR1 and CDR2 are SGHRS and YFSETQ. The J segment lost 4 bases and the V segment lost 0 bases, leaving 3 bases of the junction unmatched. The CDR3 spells CASSLGSSGGYNEQFF. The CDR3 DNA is TGCGCCAGCAGCTTGGGATCTAGCGGGGGGTACAATGAGCAGTTCTTC.